A selection of T cell receptor beta chains follows, all from one sample in a study of blood T cell repertoires in COVID-19. The assay was immunoSEQ multiplex PCR, and TCRdb's table has in-frame clones only and misses some. The sample records about 120,000 clones, approximately 85% being singletons. Sequenced material: peripheral blood. These receptors originate from an elderly man with acute or convalescent COVID-19. The CDR3 runs from the conserved cysteine through the conserved F or W. The order of the fields is V gene, D gene, J gene, clone size, CDR3 DNA, CDR3 protein. A D gene is named only where the DNA matches it firmly. Only part of the rows carry a size: once, few, many, or a class if the clone is expanded.

>TRBV20-1|TRBD2|TRBJ2-1|-
TGCAGTGCTAGTCCTTTAGGGACTAGCGGGAGCTATGAGCAGTTCTTC
CSASPLGTSGSYEQFF
>TRBV10-3|-|TRBJ2-7|few
TGTGCCATCAGTGATACAGTCTACGAGCAGTACTTC
CAISDTVYEQYF
>TRBV7-3|-|TRBJ1-1|-
TGTGCCAGCAGCTTCTTGGCAGCGGACACTGAAGCTTTCTTT
CASSFLAADTEAFF
>TRBV10-3|TRBD1|TRBJ1-1|-
TGTGCCATCAGTGGGGGACAGGGTGGGAACACTGAAGCTTTCTTT
CAISGGQGGNTEAFF
>TRBV5-1|-|TRBJ1-1|once
TGCGCCAGCAGCTTGGATATCAGGGCTATGAACACTGAAGCTTTCTTT
CASSLDIRAMNTEAFF
>TRBV6-5|-|TRBJ1-2|-
TGTGCCAGCAGTTACCTAGGGGTGGATGGCTACACCTTC
CASSYLGVDGYTF
>TRBV9|-|TRBJ2-3|-
TGTGCCAGCAGCGTAAGTGGGGGGGCAGGGGCAGATACGCAGTATTTT
CASSVSGGAGADTQYF
>TRBV30|TRBD1|TRBJ1-1|-
TGTGCCTGGAGTCCCCAGGGGGCGCCCCGCACTGAAGCTTTCTTT
CAWSPQGAPRTEAFF
>TRBV27|-|TRBJ1-1|-
TGTGCCAGCAGAGGGGGCACTGAAGCTTTCTTT
CASRGGTEAFF
>TRBV12-5|TRBD1|TRBJ1-2|-
TGTGCTAGTGGTTGGGGCCGCAGACAGGGAGCCGGCTACACCTTC
CASGWGRRQGAGYTF
>TRBV10-3|-|TRBJ2-7|once
TGTGCCATCAGTGAGGAGGGTTCCTACGAGCAGTACTTC
CAISEEGSYEQYF
>TRBV9|TRBD1|TRBJ1-4|-
TGTGCCAGCAGCGATGGGACAGAGGAGGGAAAACTGTTTTTT
CASSDGTEEGKLFF
>TRBV3-1/TRBV3-2|TRBD1|TRBJ2-5|-
TGTGCCAGCAGCCAAGGACAGGGTCGGGAGACCCAGTACTTC
CASSQGQGRETQYF
>TRBV5-1|-|TRBJ1-2|few
TGCGCCAGCAGCTTGGGGGGTGACAGGGGCTACACCTTC
CASSLGGDRGYTF
>TRBV5-1|TRBD1|TRBJ1-4|-
TGCGCCAGCAGCTTGAGAGGACAGGGTGGCGAAAAACTGTTTTTT
CASSLRGQGGEKLFF
>TRBV6-5|TRBD1|TRBJ1-2|-
TGTGCCAGCACCCCCGGGACAGGGGGTTATGGCTACACCTTC
CASTPGTGGYGYTF
>TRBV3-1/TRBV3-2|-|TRBJ1-6|-
TGTGCCAGCAGCCAAGAATGGCGGTCACCCCTCCACTTT
CASSQEWRSPLHF
>TRBV12-3/TRBV12-4|-|TRBJ2-1|-
TGTGCCAGCAGTTTAGGGCGGTACAATGAGCAGTTCTTC
CASSLGRYNEQFF
>TRBV25-1|-|TRBJ1-1|-
TGTGCCAGCCGGGGACTGCCGATGAACACTGAAGCTTTCTTT
CASRGLPMNTEAFF
>TRBV5-5|-|TRBJ1-6|-
TGTGCCAGCGGGAGGGCAGGGGACTCACCCCTCCACTTT
CASGRAGDSPLHF
>TRBV7-3|-|TRBJ1-1|-
TGTGCCAGCAGCTCGGGAAAGAACACTGAAGCTTTCTTT
CASSSGKNTEAFF
>TRBV29-1|-|TRBJ1-1|-
TGCAGCGTTGAAGGGGGCGTTGGAACTGAAGCTTTCTTT
CSVEGGVGTEAFF
>TRBV28|TRBD1|TRBJ1-1|-
TGTGCCAGCAGTTTGACAGGGCTTGGGACTGAAGCTTTCTTT
CASSLTGLGTEAFF
>TRBV6-5|-|TRBJ1-6|-
TGTGCCAGCAGTTACCCGACATGGGAGATTAATTCACCCCTCCACTTT
CASSYPTWEINSPLHF
>TRBV19|TRBD1|TRBJ1-1|-
TGTGCCAGTAGTACGACAGGGAGGACTGAAGCTTTCTTT
CASSTTGRTEAFF
>TRBV3-1/TRBV3-2|TRBD2|TRBJ2-1|-
TGTGCCAGCAGCCAAGCGGGGGGGACGGGGAATGAGCAGTTCTTC
CASSQAGGTGNEQFF
>TRBV7-8|TRBD1|TRBJ1-3|-
TGTGCCAGCAGCTTAGTCCGGACAGGGGCCTTCTTCTCTGGAAACACCATATATTTT
CASSLVRTGAFFSGNTIYF
>TRBV19|TRBD1|TRBJ1-5|-
TGTGCCAGTAGTATTTCCACAGGGGCCCAGCATTTT
CASSISTGAQHF
>TRBV29-1|-|TRBJ1-2|-
TGCAGCGCCCGCGGGCAGGTCGGAGGTGGCTACACCTTC
CSARGQVGGGYTF
>TRBV11-3|-|TRBJ2-4|-
TGTGCCAGCAGTACAAATGCCAAAAACATTCAGTACTTC
CASSTNAKNIQYF
>TRBV6-5|-|TRBJ2-7|-
TGTGCCAGCATCTTGTCCCACAGGGACTACGAGCAGTACTTC
CASILSHRDYEQYF
>TRBV5-1|TRBD2|TRBJ2-7|-
TGCGCCAGCAGCTTTCTAGCGGGGGCCTCCTACGAGCAGTACTTC
CASSFLAGASYEQYF
>TRBV6-5|-|TRBJ2-3|-
TGTGCCAGCACCAGGAAAGCTTGGGCAGATACGCAGTATTTT
CASTRKAWADTQYF
>TRBV5-6|TRBD1|TRBJ2-2|-
TGTGCCAGCAGCATTGGACAGGGGACCGGGGAGCTGTTTTTT
CASSIGQGTGELFF
>TRBV5-1|TRBD2|TRBJ2-7|-
TGCGCCAGCAGCCCAACGACCGGGACTAGCGGAACCTACGAGCAGTACTTC
CASSPTTGTSGTYEQYF
>TRBV24-1|TRBD1|TRBJ2-7|-
TGTGCCACCAGTGACCCTGGGACAGGGGAGGGCTACGAGCAGTACTTC
CATSDPGTGEGYEQYF